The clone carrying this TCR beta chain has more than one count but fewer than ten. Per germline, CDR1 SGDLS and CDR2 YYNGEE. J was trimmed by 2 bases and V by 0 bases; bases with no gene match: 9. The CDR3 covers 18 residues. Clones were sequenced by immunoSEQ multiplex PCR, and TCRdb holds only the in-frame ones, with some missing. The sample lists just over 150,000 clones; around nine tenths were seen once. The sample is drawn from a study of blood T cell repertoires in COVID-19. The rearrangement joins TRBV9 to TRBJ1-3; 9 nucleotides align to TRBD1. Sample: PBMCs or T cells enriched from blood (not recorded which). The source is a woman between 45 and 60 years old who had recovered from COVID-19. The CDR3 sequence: CASSVALGQGSPGNTIYF. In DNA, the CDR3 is TGTGCCAGCAGCGTAGCTCTGGGACAGGGATCCCCTGGAAACACCATATATTTT. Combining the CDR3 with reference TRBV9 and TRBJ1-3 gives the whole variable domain DSGVTQTPKHLITATGQRVTLRCSPRSGDLSVYWYQQSLDQGLQFLIQYYNGEERAKGNILERFSAQQFPDLHSELNLSSLELGDSALYFCASSVALGQGSPGNTIYFGEGSWLTVV.